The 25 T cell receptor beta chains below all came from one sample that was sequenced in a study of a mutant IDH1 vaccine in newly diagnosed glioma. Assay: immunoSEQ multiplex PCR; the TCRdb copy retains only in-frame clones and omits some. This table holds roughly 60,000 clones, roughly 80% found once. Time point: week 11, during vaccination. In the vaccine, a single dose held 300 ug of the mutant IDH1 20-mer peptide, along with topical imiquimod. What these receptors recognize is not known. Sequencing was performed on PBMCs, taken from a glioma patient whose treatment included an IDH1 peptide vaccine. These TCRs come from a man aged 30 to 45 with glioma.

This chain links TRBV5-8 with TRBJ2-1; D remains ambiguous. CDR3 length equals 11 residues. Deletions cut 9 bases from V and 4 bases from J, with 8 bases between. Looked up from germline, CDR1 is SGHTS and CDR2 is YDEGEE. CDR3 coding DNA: TGTGCCAATACTGTATACAATGAGCAGTTCTTC. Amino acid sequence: CANTVYNEQFF.

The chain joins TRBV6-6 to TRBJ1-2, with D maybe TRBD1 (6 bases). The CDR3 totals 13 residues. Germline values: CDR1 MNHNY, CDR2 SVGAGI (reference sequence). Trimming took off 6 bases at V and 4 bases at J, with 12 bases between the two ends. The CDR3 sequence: CASSATGLYGYTF. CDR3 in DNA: TGTGCCAGCAGCGCTACAGGGCTCTATGGCTACACCTTC.

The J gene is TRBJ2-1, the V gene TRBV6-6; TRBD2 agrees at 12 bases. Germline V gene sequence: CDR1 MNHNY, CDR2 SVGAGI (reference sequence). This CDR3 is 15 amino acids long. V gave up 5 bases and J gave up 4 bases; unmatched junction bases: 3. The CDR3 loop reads CASSPGLAGYNEQFF. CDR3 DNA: TGTGCCAGCAGTCCAGGACTAGCGGGGTACAATGAGCAGTTCTTC.

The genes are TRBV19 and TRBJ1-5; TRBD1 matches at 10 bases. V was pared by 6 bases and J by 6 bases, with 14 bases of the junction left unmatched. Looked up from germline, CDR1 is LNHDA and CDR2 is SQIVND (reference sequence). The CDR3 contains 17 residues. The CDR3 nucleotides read TGTGCCAGTAGCCGCGGGATACCGGGACAGGGGATTCAGCCCCAGCATTTT. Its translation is CASSRGIPGQGIQPQHF.

DNA of the CDR3: TGCGCCAGCAGCGCTCGAGAAAGCTCCTACAATGAGCAGTTCTTC. Amino acids: CASSARESSYNEQFF. V gene TRBV5-1 combines with J gene TRBJ2-1; no definite D call. Germline V gives CDR1 SGHRS, CDR2 YFSETQ. The CDR3 is made up of 15 amino acids. V was shortened by 4 bases and J by 0 bases, with 11 bases between the two germline ends. Full variable domain (rest looked up from reference TRBV5-1 and TRBJ2-1): KAGVTQTPRYLIKTRGQQVTLSCSPISGHRSVSWYQQTPGQGLQFLFEYFSETQRNKGNFPGRFSGRQFSNSRSEMNVSTLELGDSALYLCASSARESSYNEQFFGPGTRLTVL.

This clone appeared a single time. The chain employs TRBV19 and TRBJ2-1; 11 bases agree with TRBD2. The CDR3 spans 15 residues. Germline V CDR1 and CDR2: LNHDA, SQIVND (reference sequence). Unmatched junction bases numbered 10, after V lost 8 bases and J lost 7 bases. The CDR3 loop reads CASGGVAGGPNEQFF. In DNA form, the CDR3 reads TGTGCCAGTGGGGGGGTAGCGGGAGGGCCGAATGAGCAGTTCTTC.

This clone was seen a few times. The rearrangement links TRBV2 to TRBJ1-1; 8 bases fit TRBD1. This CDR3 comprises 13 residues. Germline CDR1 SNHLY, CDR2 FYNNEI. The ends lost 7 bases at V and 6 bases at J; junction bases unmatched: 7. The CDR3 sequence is CASKQGALAEAFF. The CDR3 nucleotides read TGTGCCAGCAAGCAGGGGGCGCTCGCTGAAGCTTTCTTT.

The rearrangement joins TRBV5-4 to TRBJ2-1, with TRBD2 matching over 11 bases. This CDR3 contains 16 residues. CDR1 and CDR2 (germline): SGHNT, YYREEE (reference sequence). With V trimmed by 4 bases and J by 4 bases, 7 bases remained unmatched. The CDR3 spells CASSQLRTSGYNEQFF. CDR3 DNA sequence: TGTGCCAGCAGCCAACTGCGGACTAGCGGGTACAATGAGCAGTTCTTC.

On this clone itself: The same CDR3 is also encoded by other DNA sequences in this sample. CDR3 nucleotides: TGCAGCGTTGGATCCCCTAATACTGAAGCTTTCTTT. It codes for CSVGSPNTEAFF. V and J are TRBV29-1 and TRBJ1-1; no definite D call. Trimming removed 4 bases at V and 5 bases at J, with 11 bases between. The CDR3 extends over 12 amino acids. Per the germline V gene, CDR1 is SQVTM and CDR2 is ANQGSEA.

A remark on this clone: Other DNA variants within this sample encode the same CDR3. This CDR3 is CASSRDRGDYGYTF. Here the CDR3 DNA reads TGTGCCAGCAGTAGGGACAGGGGGGACTATGGCTACACCTTC. The rearrangement joins TRBV6-5 to TRBJ1-2; TRBD1 matches 11 bases. J was trimmed by 3 bases and V by 5 bases; bases with no gene match: 2. Germline-derived CDR1 and CDR2 are MNHEY and SVGAGI. This CDR3 spans 14 amino acids.

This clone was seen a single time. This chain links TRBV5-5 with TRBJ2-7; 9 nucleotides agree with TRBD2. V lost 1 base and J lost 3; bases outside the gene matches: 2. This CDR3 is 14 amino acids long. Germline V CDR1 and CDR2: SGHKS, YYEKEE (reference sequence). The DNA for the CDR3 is TGTGCCAGCAGCTTGCCTAGCGGGGTCTACGAGCAGTACTTC. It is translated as CASSLPSGVYEQYF.

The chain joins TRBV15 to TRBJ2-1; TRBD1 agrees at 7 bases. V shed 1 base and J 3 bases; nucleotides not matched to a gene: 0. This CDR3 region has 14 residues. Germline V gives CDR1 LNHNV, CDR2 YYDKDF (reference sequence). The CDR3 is CATSRAGGYNEQFF. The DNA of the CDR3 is TGTGCCACCAGCAGAGCAGGGGGCTACAATGAGCAGTTCTTC.

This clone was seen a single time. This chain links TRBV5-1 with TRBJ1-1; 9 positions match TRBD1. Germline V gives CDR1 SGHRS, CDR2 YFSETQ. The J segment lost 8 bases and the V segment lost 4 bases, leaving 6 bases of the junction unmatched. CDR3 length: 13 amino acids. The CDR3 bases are TGCGCCAGCAGCGGGGACAGGGCCGGCGAAGCTTTCTTT. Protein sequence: CASSGDRAGEAFF.

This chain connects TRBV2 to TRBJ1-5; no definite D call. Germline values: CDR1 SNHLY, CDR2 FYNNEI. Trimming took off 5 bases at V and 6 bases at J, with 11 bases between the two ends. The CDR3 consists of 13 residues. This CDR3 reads CASSSDSGQPQHF. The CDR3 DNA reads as TGTGCCAGCAGTTCAGACTCGGGTCAGCCCCAGCATTTT.

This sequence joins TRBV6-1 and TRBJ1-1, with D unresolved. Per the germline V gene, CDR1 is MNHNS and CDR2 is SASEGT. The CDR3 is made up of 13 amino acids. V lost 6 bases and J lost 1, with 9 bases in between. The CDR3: CASSPSENTEAFF. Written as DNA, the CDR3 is TGTGCCAGCAGCCCGTCGGAGAACACTGAAGCTTTCTTT.

This CDR3 is CASSQDYGRESYNEQFF. The CDR3 region has the DNA TGTGCCAGCAGCCAAGATTACGGCAGGGAATCCTACAATGAGCAGTTCTTC. The gene calls are TRBV4-2 and TRBJ2-1; TRBD1 might be the D (5 bases). The CDR3 contains 17 residues. Trimming pared 0 bases from V and 1 base from J, leaving 13 bases between. Germline CDR1 LGHNA, CDR2 YNFKEQ.

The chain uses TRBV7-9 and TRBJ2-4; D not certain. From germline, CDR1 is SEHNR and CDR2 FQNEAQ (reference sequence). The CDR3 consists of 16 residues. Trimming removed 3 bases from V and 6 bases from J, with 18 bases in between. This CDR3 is CASSLVEAPPANIQYF. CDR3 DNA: TGTGCCAGCAGCTTGGTTGAGGCCCCACCAGCAAACATTCAGTACTTC.

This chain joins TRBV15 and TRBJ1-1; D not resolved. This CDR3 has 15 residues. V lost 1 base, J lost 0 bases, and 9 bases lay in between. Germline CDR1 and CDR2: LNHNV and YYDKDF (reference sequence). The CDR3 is CATSRGYSLNTEAFF. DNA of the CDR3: TGTGCCACCAGCAGAGGGTACAGCTTGAACACTGAAGCTTTCTTT.

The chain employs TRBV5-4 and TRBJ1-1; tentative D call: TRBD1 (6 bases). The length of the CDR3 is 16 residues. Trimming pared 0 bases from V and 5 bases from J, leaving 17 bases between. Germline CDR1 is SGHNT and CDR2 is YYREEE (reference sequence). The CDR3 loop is CASSLERRGGGTEAFF. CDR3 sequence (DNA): TGTGCCAGCAGCTTGGAACGTCGGGGGGGCGGTACTGAAGCTTTCTTT.

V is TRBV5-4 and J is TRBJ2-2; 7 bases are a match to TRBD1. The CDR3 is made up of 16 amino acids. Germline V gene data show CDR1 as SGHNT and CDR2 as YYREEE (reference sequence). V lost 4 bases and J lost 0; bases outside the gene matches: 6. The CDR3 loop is CASSPGTAANTGELFF. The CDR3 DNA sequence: TGTGCCAGCAGCCCCGGGACAGCTGCGAACACCGGGGAGCTGTTTTTT.

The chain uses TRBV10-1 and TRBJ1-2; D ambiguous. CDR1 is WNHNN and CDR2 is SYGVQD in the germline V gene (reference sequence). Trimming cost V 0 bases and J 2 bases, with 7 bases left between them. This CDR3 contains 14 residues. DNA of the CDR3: TGCGCCAGCAGTGAGTCTATGGAGAACTATGGCTACACCTTC. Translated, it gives CASSESMENYGYTF.

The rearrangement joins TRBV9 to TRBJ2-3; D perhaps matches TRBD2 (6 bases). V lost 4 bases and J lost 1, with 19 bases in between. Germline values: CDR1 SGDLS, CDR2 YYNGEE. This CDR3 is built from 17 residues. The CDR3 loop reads CASSPRLEGRGTDTQYF. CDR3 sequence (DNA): TGTGCCAGCAGCCCCCGACTAGAGGGTAGGGGCACAGATACGCAGTATTTT.

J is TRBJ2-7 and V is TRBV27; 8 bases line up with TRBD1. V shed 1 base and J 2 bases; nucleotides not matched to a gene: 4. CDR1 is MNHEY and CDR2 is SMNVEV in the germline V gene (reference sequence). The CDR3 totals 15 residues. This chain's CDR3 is CASSLYGTGTYEQYF. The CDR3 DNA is TGTGCCAGCAGTTTATACGGGACAGGTACCTACGAGCAGTACTTC.

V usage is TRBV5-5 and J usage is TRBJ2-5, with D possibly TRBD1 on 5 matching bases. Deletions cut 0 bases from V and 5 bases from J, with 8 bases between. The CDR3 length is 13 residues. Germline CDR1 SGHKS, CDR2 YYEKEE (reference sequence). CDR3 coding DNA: TGTGCCAGCAGCTTGGAGGGGTTCGAGACCCAGTACTTC. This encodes CASSLEGFETQYF.

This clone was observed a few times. Here the CDR3 reads CASSALQGRYSPLHF. CDR3 in DNA: TGTGCCAGCAGCGCTTTACAGGGGAGGTATTCACCCCTCCACTTT. The rearrangement uses TRBV9 and TRBJ1-6, with 7 bases lining up with TRBD1. V shed 3 bases and J 8 bases; nucleotides not matched to a gene: 8. Per the germline V gene, CDR1 is SGDLS and CDR2 is YYNGEE. CDR3 length: 15 amino acids. Based on the CDR3 plus reference TRBV9 and TRBJ1-6, the full variable domain is DSGVTQTPKHLITATGQRVTLRCSPRSGDLSVYWYQQSLDQGLQFLIQYYNGEERAKGNILERFSAQQFPDLHSELNLSSLELGDSALYFCASSALQGRYSPLHFGNGTRLTVT.